This is a list of T cell receptor beta chains from one sample in a study of breast tumors, draining lymph nodes, adjacent tissues. One entry per CDR3 protein, called by TCRdb with MiXCR from the multiplex PCR reads. Among about 20,000 distinct CDR3 sequences, roughly 55% were seen once, and the ten largest hold about 13%. The sequencing input was breast tumor tissue. The receptors originated from a female donor with breast cancer. Some clones in this sample may be carry-over from other donors' samples. Each CDR3 is given with its conserved first and last residue. D genes are given only for firm matches. Not all rows give a size; the values are once, few, many and, for expanded clones, a class.

>NA|TRBV15|TRBJ2-5|NA|13
CATSRDPMETQYF
TGTGCCACCAGCAGGGACCCGATGGAGACCCAGTACTTC
>NA|TRBV5-1|TRBJ2-5|NA|17
CASTGQTSLASQETQYF
TGCGCCAGCACCGGACAGACCTCACTAGCGTCCCAAGAGACCCAGTACTTC
>NA|TRBV5-1|TRBJ2-3|NA|13
CASSLHGADTQYF
TGCGCCAGCAGCCTTCATGGAGCAGATACGCAGTATTTT
>TRBD2|TRBV7-9|TRBJ2-5|NA|16
CASSLGLTSGQETQYF
TGTGCCAGCAGCTTAGGCCTGACTAGCGGCCAAGAGACCCAGTACTTC
>TRBD2|TRBV19|TRBJ2-1|NA|15
CASSSREGRYNEQFF
TGTGCCAGTAGTAGTCGGGAGGGGAGATACAATGAGCAGTTCTTC
>NA|TRBV15|TRBJ2-2|many|12
CATSRLAGELFF
TGTGCCACCAGCAGACTAGCCGGGGAGCTGTTTTTT
>TRBD1|TRBV11-2|TRBJ1-4|NA|13
CASSPAGGEKLFF
TGTGCCAGCAGCCCCGCAGGGGGTGAAAAACTGTTTTTT
>TRBD2|TRBV7-3|TRBJ2-1|few|15
CASSLTSTPYNEQLF
TGTGCCAGCAGCTTGACTAGCACCCCTTACAATGAGCAGCTCTTC
>NA|TRBV4-2|TRBJ1-5|NA|13
CASSQERNQPQHF
TGTGCCAGCAGCCAAGAGAGGAATCAGCCCCAGCATTTT
>NA|TRBV11-3|TRBJ1-1|few|14
CASSLDDWNTEAFF
TGTGCCAGCAGCTTAGATGATTGGAACACTGAAGCTTTCTTT
>TRBD2|TRBV19|TRBJ2-3|NA|17
CASSTHGTSGITDTQYF
TGTGCCAGTAGTACCCACGGGACTAGCGGGATCACAGATACGCAGTATTTT
>TRBD2|TRBV2|TRBJ2-7|NA|14
CASSAGTNLYEQYF
TGTGCCAGCAGTGCCGGGACTAACCTCTACGAGCAGTACTTC
>TRBD2|TRBV11-3|TRBJ2-3|many|16
CASSLGLAGASDTQYF
TGTGCCAGCAGCTTAGGACTAGCGGGAGCCTCAGATACGCAGTATTTT
>NA|TRBV29-1|TRBJ2-7|few|12
CSVGASGHEQYF
TGCAGCGTTGGGGCCTCAGGCCACGAGCAGTACTTC
>TRBD2|TRBV7-2|TRBJ2-7|NA|18
CASSLTSGGSFRSYEQYF
TGTGCCAGCAGTCTGACTAGCGGGGGGAGTTTCAGGTCCTACGAGCAGTACTTC
>NA|TRBV11-2|TRBJ1-1|NA|13
CASSLVADTEAFF
TGTGCCAGCAGCTTAGTGGCGGACACTGAAGCTTTCTTT
>NA|TRBV9|TRBJ2-2|medium-sized|13
CASNPYPAGELFF
TGTGCCAGCAACCCATATCCGGCCGGGGAGCTGTTTTTT
>NA|TRBV4-3|TRBJ2-3|NA|17
CASSQGFRVGRTDTQYF
TGCGCCAGCAGCCAAGGGTTCAGGGTAGGGCGCACAGATACGCAGTATTTT
>NA|TRBV19|TRBJ1-5|NA|13
CASSTQGGQPRHF
TGTGCCAGTAGTACTCAGGGAGGTCAGCCCCGGCATTTT
>TRBD2|TRBV29-1|TRBJ2-5|NA|13
CSVGLTSGETQYF
TGCAGCGTAGGCCTTACTAGCGGGGAGACCCAGTACTTC
>NA|TRBV18|TRBJ1-2|once|15
CASSPSRAGTYGYTF
TGTGCCAGCTCACCGTCTAGGGCCGGAACCTATGGCTACACCTTC
>TRBD1|TRBV12-3/TRBV12-4|TRBJ2-7|NA|16
CASSKRTGGRAYEQYF
TGTGCCAGCAGCAAGAGGACAGGGGGGCGCGCGTACGAGCAGTACTTC
>NA|TRBV5-1|TRBJ1-6|NA|13
CASSSDWGSALHF
TGCGCCAGCAGCTCCGACTGGGGTTCAGCCCTCCACTTT
>NA|TRBV7-3|TRBJ1-2|once|13
CASSLCQNYGYIF
TGTGCCAGCAGCTTATGTCAGAACTATGGCTACATCTTC
>NA|TRBV7-8|TRBJ1-1|many|14
CASSLLDQKGEAFF
TGTGCCAGCAGCTTATTAGACCAGAAGGGTGAAGCTTTCTTT
>NA|TRBV20-1|TRBJ2-7|NA|15
CSARGDTGEAYEQYF
TGCAGTGCTAGAGGTGACACGGGAGAGGCGTACGAGCAGTACTTC
>NA|TRBV6-5|TRBJ2-3|NA|10
CASSYSPQYF
TGTGCCAGCAGTTACTCCCCCCAGTATTTT
>TRBD2|TRBV7-3|TRBJ2-3|NA|17
CASSFLAGGGRRDTQYF
TGTGCCAGCAGCTTCCTAGCGGGAGGTGGGCGGCGAGATACGCAGTATTTT
>NA|TRBV5-1|TRBJ1-6|NA|14
CASSKTGDDSPLHF
TGCGCCAGCAGCAAGACAGGTGACGATTCACCCCTCCACTTT
>TRBD2|TRBV4-2|TRBJ2-3|medium-sized|16
CASSQDGTSGADTQYF
TGTGCCAGCAGCCAAGATGGGACTAGCGGGGCAGATACGCAGTATTTT
>TRBD1|TRBV5-4|TRBJ2-7|NA|14
CASSPGTGLREQYF
TGTGCCAGCAGCCCGGGGACAGGGTTACGTGAGCAGTACTTC
>TRBD2|TRBV9|TRBJ2-7|once|14
CASSVGQGGDEQYF
TGTGCCAGCAGCGTCGGTCAGGGAGGGGACGAGCAGTACTTC
>NA|TRBV19|TRBJ1-5|NA|16
CANSPRASYSNQPQHF
TGTGCCAATAGTCCCCGGGCGAGCTATAGCAATCAGCCCCAGCATTTT
>NA|TRBV19|TRBJ2-6|once|14
CASSVGSGANVLTF
TGTGCCAGTAGTGTGGGGTCCGGGGCCAACGTCCTGACTTTC
>NA|TRBV29-1|TRBJ1-2|NA|11
CSVLEDYGYTF
TGCAGCGTCTTGGAGGACTATGGCTACACCTTC
>TRBD2|TRBV7-9|TRBJ2-5|NA|16
CASSMTSGRGQETQYF
TGTGCCAGCAGCATGACTAGCGGGAGGGGGCAAGAGACCCAGTACTTC
>NA|TRBV6-5|TRBJ2-1|NA|13
CASGHSRGNEQFF
TGTGCCAGCGGTCACTCTCGGGGCAATGAGCAGTTCTTC
>TRBD1|TRBV24-1|TRBJ1-4|many|18
CATSDSRGQGQGGEKLFF
TGTGCCACCAGTGATTCCCGTGGACAGGGACAGGGTGGAGAAAAACTGTTTTTT
>NA|TRBV20-1|TRBJ1-4|NA|13
CSASRQGNEKLFF
TGCAGTGCTAGTAGGCAGGGTAACGAAAAACTGTTTTTT
>TRBD1|TRBV15|TRBJ2-2|NA|17
CATSRGPLDRGTGELFF
TGTGCCACCAGCAGAGGACCTTTAGACAGGGGCACCGGGGAGCTGTTTTTT
>TRBD1|TRBV10-3|TRBJ2-2|NA|16
CAISERTGGGAGELFF
TGTGCCATCAGTGAGCGGACAGGGGGCGGGGCCGGGGAGCTGTTTTTT
>TRBD1|TRBV6-4|TRBJ2-2|many|17
CASSVDNFGQETGELFF
TGTGCCAGCAGTGTCGACAATTTCGGACAGGAGACCGGGGAGCTGTTTTTT